The sequence of this T cell receptor beta chain was determined in a study of regulatory T cells in long-lasting Graves disease. The study's findings and limits: Newly diagnosed Graves' patients had higher TCR diversity than persistent ones.

A note on this clonotype: Its target is unknown.

Investigators prepared the TCR beta libraries by applying iRepertoire HTBI primers and Arm-PCR of CDR3 regions. TCRdb recomputed calls from the multiplex PCR reads with MiXCR, one row per CDR3 protein. The sample has 400,000 to 550,000 distinct CDR3 sequences, approximately 16% seen once; the top ten hold less than 30%. This sample's time point: newly diagnosed GD, antithyroid drugs for less than 3 months. Making the TCR library involved RNA that had been extracted from PBMCs. Trimming removed 3 bases at V and 3 bases at J, with 15 bases between. The CDR3 is 15 residues long. Germline lookup yields CDR1 SGHRS and CDR2 YFSETQ. The same specimen was also included in a second study, on T cells in Graves' hyperthyroidism and ophthalmopathy. That work contributes: For the diagnoses, clinical symptoms, serum thyroxine and TRAb, thyroid ultrasound and orbital computed tomography were used. Most thyroid clonotypes with frequency above 0.001 were detected in blood.

The material sequenced was peripheral blood mononuclear cells (PBMCs), taken at new diagnosis, from a patient treated with antithyroid drugs. The chain employs TRBV5-1 and TRBJ1-2; D is possibly TRBD1 (5 bases). The receptor comes from a woman in her late teens or twenties with Graves disease. The CDR3 DNA reads as TGCGCCAGCAGCTCCTCGGGACGGGAAGACTATGGCTACACCTTC. Amino acids: CASSSSGREDYGYTF.